This is a list of T cell receptor beta chains from one sample in a study of cytomegalovirus exposure and HLA in healthy donors. Libraries were prepared by immunoSEQ multiplex PCR; TCRdb keeps only in-frame clonotypes and omits some of them. The repertoire has over 95,000 clones, around 68% of them found once; the top ten carry 3.5% to 5%. Source material: PBMCs. The receptors here all came from a woman aged 40 to 50 in good health and CMV-seropositive. CDR3s include the opening cysteine and the closing phenylalanine or tryptophan. A D gene is named only where the DNA matches it firmly. The size entry is marked missing in some rows and otherwise reads once, few, many or a size class.

D gene: .; J gene: TRBJ2-5; clone size: few; V gene: TRBV19; CDR3 protein: CASSGGTLIQETQYF; CDR3 DNA: TGTGCCAGTAGTGGAGGGACGCTCATTCAAGAGACCCAGTACTTC
D gene: TRBD2; J gene: TRBJ2-3; clone size: .; V gene: TRBV7-6; CDR3 protein: CASSFSSGADTQYF; CDR3 DNA: TGTGCCAGCAGCTTTTCCAGCGGGGCCGATACGCAGTATTTT
D gene: TRBD2; J gene: TRBJ2-3; clone size: few; V gene: TRBV4-2; CDR3 protein: CASSQGSGGRTDTQYF; CDR3 DNA: TGTGCCAGCAGCCAAGGTAGCGGGGGGCGCACAGATACGCAGTATTTT
D gene: .; J gene: TRBJ2-2; clone size: .; V gene: TRBV9; CDR3 protein: CASSVLDLRNTGELFF; CDR3 DNA: TGTGCCAGCAGCGTACTAGACTTACGGAACACCGGGGAGCTGTTTTTT
D gene: .; J gene: TRBJ2-2; clone size: .; V gene: TRBV7-9; CDR3 protein: CASSLVSLTGELFF; CDR3 DNA: TGTGCCAGCAGCTTAGTCTCCCTCACCGGGGAGCTGTTTTTT
D gene: .; J gene: TRBJ2-1; clone size: once; V gene: TRBV2; CDR3 protein: CASSVGSEQFF; CDR3 DNA: TGTGCCAGCAGTGTTGGTAGTGAGCAGTTCTTC
D gene: .; J gene: TRBJ1-5; clone size: .; V gene: TRBV4-1; CDR3 protein: CASSQDWVAIRQPQHF; CDR3 DNA: TGCGCCAGCAGCCAAGATTGGGTGGCCATCAGGCAGCCCCAGCATTTT
D gene: TRBD1; J gene: TRBJ2-7; clone size: once; V gene: TRBV6-5; CDR3 protein: CASSYSRQGKYEQYF; CDR3 DNA: TGTGCCAGCAGTTACTCGAGACAGGGGAAATACGAGCAGTACTTC
D gene: TRBD1; J gene: TRBJ1-4; clone size: .; V gene: TRBV5-1; CDR3 protein: CASSLKTGGREGRQKLFF; CDR3 DNA: TGCGCCAGCAGCTTGAAGACAGGGGGGCGAGAGGGTCGGCAAAAACTGTTTTTT
D gene: .; J gene: TRBJ1-2; clone size: .; V gene: TRBV10-3; CDR3 protein: CAISDQAEYGYTF; CDR3 DNA: TGTGCCATCAGTGACCAGGCCGAGTATGGCTACACCTTC
D gene: .; J gene: TRBJ2-5; clone size: .; V gene: TRBV5-6; CDR3 protein: CASSSPTGDAGNRETQYF; CDR3 DNA: TGTGCCAGCAGCTCCCCCACGGGGGATGCAGGGAATCGTGAGACCCAGTACTTC
D gene: .; J gene: TRBJ2-1; clone size: .; V gene: TRBV30; CDR3 protein: CAWSGFDWRYYNEQFF; CDR3 DNA: TGTGCCTGGAGTGGGTTCGACTGGCGATACTACAATGAGCAGTTCTTC
D gene: TRBD1; J gene: TRBJ1-4; clone size: .; V gene: TRBV27; CDR3 protein: CASSFLGQGAEKLFF; CDR3 DNA: TGTGCCAGCAGTTTCCTGGGACAGGGGGCGGAAAAACTGTTTTTT
D gene: .; J gene: TRBJ2-5; clone size: once; V gene: TRBV27; CDR3 protein: CASMQRGYETQYF; CDR3 DNA: TGTGCCAGCATGCAGAGAGGGTACGAGACCCAGTACTTC
D gene: .; J gene: TRBJ2-3; clone size: once; V gene: TRBV18; CDR3 protein: CASSPAPGTRTDTQYF; CDR3 DNA: TGTGCCAGCTCACCAGCCCCCGGGACACGCACAGATACGCAGTATTTT
D gene: .; J gene: TRBJ1-4; clone size: .; V gene: TRBV5-1; CDR3 protein: CASSVPGNNEKLFF; CDR3 DNA: TGCGCCAGCAGCGTACCCGGGAATAATGAAAAACTGTTTTTT
D gene: TRBD1; J gene: TRBJ2-5; clone size: .; V gene: TRBV5-1; CDR3 protein: CASSLGQGAVEQYF; CDR3 DNA: TGCGCCAGCAGCTTGGGACAGGGGGCTGTTGAGCAGTACTTC
D gene: .; J gene: TRBJ1-2; clone size: .; V gene: TRBV5-5; CDR3 protein: CASSLVGLETANYGYTF; CDR3 DNA: TGTGCCAGCAGCTTGGTAGGACTTGAGACTGCTAACTATGGCTACACCTTC
D gene: TRBD1; J gene: TRBJ2-1; clone size: .; V gene: TRBV7-3; CDR3 protein: CASSRDGTGGRIFFF; CDR3 DNA: TGTGCCAGCAGCCGGGACGGGACAGGGGGCCGGATCTTCTTCTTC
D gene: .; J gene: TRBJ2-3; clone size: .; V gene: TRBV2; CDR3 protein: CASSEYLASTDTQYF; CDR3 DNA: TGTGCCAGCAGTGAATACCTAGCTAGCACAGATACGCAGTATTTT
D gene: .; J gene: TRBJ2-3; clone size: .; V gene: TRBV11-3; CDR3 protein: CATQRIASTDTQYF; CDR3 DNA: TGTGCCACCCAGCGGATCGCTAGCACAGATACGCAGTATTTT
D gene: TRBD2; J gene: TRBJ2-1; clone size: .; V gene: TRBV11-2; CDR3 protein: CASSSLGLAGDSYNEQFF; CDR3 DNA: TGTGCCAGCAGCTCCTTGGGACTAGCGGGGGATTCTTACAATGAGCAGTTCTTC
D gene: .; J gene: TRBJ2-3; clone size: .; V gene: TRBV30; CDR3 protein: CAWSAWDWRGLSTDTQYF; CDR3 DNA: TGTGCCTGGAGTGCGTGGGACTGGAGGGGACTTAGCACAGATACGCAGTATTTT
D gene: TRBD2; J gene: TRBJ2-1; clone size: .; V gene: TRBV7-6; CDR3 protein: CASSRSGVHSYNEQFF; CDR3 DNA: TGTGCCAGCAGCCGTAGCGGGGTACACTCCTACAATGAGCAGTTCTTC
D gene: TRBD1; J gene: TRBJ1-1; clone size: .; V gene: TRBV7-9; CDR3 protein: CASRAGGMAEAFF; CDR3 DNA: TGTGCCAGCAGGGCAGGGGGCATGGCTGAAGCTTTCTTT
D gene: TRBD2; J gene: TRBJ2-7; clone size: .; V gene: TRBV2; CDR3 protein: CASSLAGGWYEQYF; CDR3 DNA: TGTGCCAGCAGTCTAGCGGGAGGATGGTACGAGCAGTACTTC
D gene: TRBD2; J gene: TRBJ2-1; clone size: .; V gene: TRBV6-1; CDR3 protein: CASSEWGLAGRNEQFF; CDR3 DNA: TGTGCCAGCAGTGAATGGGGACTAGCGGGACGCAATGAGCAGTTCTTC
D gene: .; J gene: TRBJ1-3; clone size: .; V gene: TRBV7-9; CDR3 protein: CASANPYSGNTIYF; CDR3 DNA: TGTGCCAGCGCGAATCCATACTCTGGAAACACCATATATTTT
D gene: .; J gene: TRBJ2-5; clone size: .; V gene: TRBV27; CDR3 protein: CASRRQQETQYF; CDR3 DNA: TGTGCCAGCAGACGACAGCAAGAGACCCAGTACTTC
D gene: TRBD1; J gene: TRBJ1-3; clone size: .; V gene: TRBV5-1; CDR3 protein: CASSLGQDASGNTIYF; CDR3 DNA: TGCGCCAGCAGCTTAGGACAGGACGCCTCTGGAAACACCATATATTTT
D gene: .; J gene: TRBJ2-1; clone size: few; V gene: TRBV5-1; CDR3 protein: CASSLYGLYNEQFF; CDR3 DNA: TGCGCCAGCAGCTTGTACGGACTTTACAATGAGCAGTTCTTC
D gene: TRBD1; J gene: TRBJ2-1; clone size: .; V gene: TRBV9; CDR3 protein: CASSVVRTGDNNEQFF; CDR3 DNA: TGTGCCAGCAGCGTAGTTCGGACAGGGGACAACAATGAGCAGTTCTTC
D gene: TRBD2; J gene: TRBJ2-5; clone size: few; V gene: TRBV15; CDR3 protein: CATSRLPPGLANQETQYF; CDR3 DNA: TGTGCCACCAGCAGACTCCCGCCGGGACTAGCAAACCAAGAGACCCAGTACTTC
D gene: .; J gene: TRBJ1-2; clone size: .; V gene: TRBV30; CDR3 protein: CAWNLLSGQSEGYTF; CDR3 DNA: TGTGCCTGGAACCTCCTTTCGGGTCAGTCGGAAGGCTACACCTTC
D gene: TRBD2; J gene: TRBJ2-3; clone size: .; V gene: TRBV5-4; CDR3 protein: CASSSFLGLVVADTQYF; CDR3 DNA: TGTGCCAGCAGCTCCTTTCTGGGACTAGTTGTCGCAGATACGCAGTATTTT
D gene: .; J gene: TRBJ2-5; clone size: .; V gene: TRBV7-2; CDR3 protein: CASSSYGGTQYF; CDR3 DNA: TGTGCCAGCAGCTCCTACGGGGGGACCCAGTACTTC
D gene: .; J gene: TRBJ2-7; clone size: .; V gene: TRBV7-9; CDR3 protein: CASSLILSSTYEQYF; CDR3 DNA: TGTGCCAGCAGTCTCATACTGTCCTCAACCTACGAGCAGTACTTC
D gene: .; J gene: TRBJ1-6; clone size: few; V gene: TRBV9; CDR3 protein: CASSATGNSPLHF; CDR3 DNA: TGTGCCAGCAGCGCCACCGGGAATTCACCCCTCCACTTT
D gene: .; J gene: TRBJ2-2; clone size: .; V gene: TRBV2; CDR3 protein: CASSEGQLNTGELFF; CDR3 DNA: TGTGCCAGCAGTGAGGGCCAGTTGAACACCGGGGAGCTGTTTTTT
D gene: .; J gene: TRBJ2-2; clone size: few; V gene: TRBV6-6; CDR3 protein: CASSPRANTGELFF; CDR3 DNA: TGTGCCAGCAGCCCTCGGGCGAACACCGGGGAGCTGTTTTTT
D gene: .; J gene: TRBJ2-7; clone size: .; V gene: TRBV7-2; CDR3 protein: CASSPWEAPYEQYF; CDR3 DNA: TGTGCCAGCAGCCCTTGGGAGGCCCCCTACGAGCAGTACTTC
D gene: TRBD1; J gene: TRBJ2-7; clone size: .; V gene: TRBV4-3; CDR3 protein: CASSSRQGTYEQYF; CDR3 DNA: TGCGCCAGCAGCTCCCGACAGGGGACCTACGAGCAGTACTTC
D gene: .; J gene: TRBJ2-7; clone size: .; V gene: TRBV5-1; CDR3 protein: CASSASGVSYEQYF; CDR3 DNA: TGCGCCAGCAGCGCGTCAGGGGTATCCTACGAGCAGTACTTC
D gene: .; J gene: TRBJ1-6; clone size: .; V gene: TRBV7-6; CDR3 protein: CASSRQDLNSPLHF; CDR3 DNA: TGTGCCAGCAGCAGACAGGACCTCAATTCACCCCTCCACTTT
D gene: TRBD2; J gene: TRBJ2-3; clone size: .; V gene: TRBV7-9; CDR3 protein: CASRFASGGTDTQYF; CDR3 DNA: TGTGCCAGCAGATTTGCCTCGGGAGGGACAGATACGCAGTATTTT
D gene: TRBD2; J gene: TRBJ2-1; clone size: .; V gene: TRBV7-9; CDR3 protein: CASSSSGSHEQFF; CDR3 DNA: TGTGCCAGCAGCTCTAGCGGGAGCCATGAGCAGTTCTTC
D gene: .; J gene: TRBJ1-1; clone size: .; V gene: TRBV29-1; CDR3 protein: CSVVYRRHTEAFF; CDR3 DNA: TGCAGCGTTGTCTATAGGAGACACACTGAAGCTTTCTTT
D gene: .; J gene: TRBJ1-4; clone size: .; V gene: TRBV4-2; CDR3 protein: CASSQESYNEKLFF; CDR3 DNA: TGTGCCAGCAGCCAAGAGAGCTATAATGAAAAACTGTTTTTT
D gene: .; J gene: TRBJ2-3; clone size: few; V gene: TRBV5-1; CDR3 protein: CASSFIPSSRDTQYF; CDR3 DNA: TGCGCCAGCAGCTTTATTCCTAGCTCTAGAGATACGCAGTATTTT
D gene: .; J gene: TRBJ2-2; clone size: .; V gene: TRBV7-6; CDR3 protein: CASSFQGNAGELFF; CDR3 DNA: TGTGCCAGCAGCTTTCAGGGAAACGCCGGGGAGCTGTTTTTT
D gene: TRBD1; J gene: TRBJ1-5; clone size: once; V gene: TRBV7-2; CDR3 protein: CASSLGDSRYQPQHF; CDR3 DNA: TGTGCCAGCAGCCTCGGGGACAGTCGATATCAGCCCCAGCATTTT